This is a list of T cell receptor beta chains from one sample in a study of T cells after yellow fever vaccination. TCRdb re-analysed the 5' RACE reads in MiXCR, keeping a single row per CDR3 protein. The data contain 170,000 or so distinct CDR3 sequences, about 6.2% of them singletons. The starting material was CD4+ T cells sorted from PBMCs, obtained on the day of the first yellow fever vaccination. All receptors derive from a young man who received the YFV17D yellow fever vaccine. Each CDR3 is given with its conserved first and last residue. D genes are given only for firm matches. Clone size appears in some rows only: once, few, many, or a class for an expanded clone.

DNA: TGTGCCAGCAGCTTACGGGGGGGGGCCTCAGATACGCAGTATTTT; CDR3: CASSLRGGASDTQYF; D: TRBD2; J: TRBJ2-3; size: NA; V: TRBV7-9
DNA: TGTGCCAGCAGTTACACCCTACTAGCGGGGGACTACAATGAGCAGTTCTTC; CDR3: CASSYTLLAGDYNEQFF; D: TRBD2; J: TRBJ2-1; size: few; V: TRBV6-2/TRBV6-3
DNA: TGTGCCAGCAGCTTACAAAGCGGGTTCAATCAGCCCCAGCATTTT; CDR3: CASSLQSGFNQPQHF; D: NA; J: TRBJ1-5; size: few; V: TRBV7-6
DNA: TGTGCCAGCGGAAGAAACTCTGGAAACACCATATATTTT; CDR3: CASGRNSGNTIYF; D: NA; J: TRBJ1-3; size: NA; V: TRBV2
DNA: TGCAGCGTCGGACAGAACTACAATGAGCAGTTCTTC; CDR3: CSVGQNYNEQFF; D: NA; J: TRBJ2-1; size: many; V: TRBV29-1
DNA: TGCGCCAGCAGCCCCGAGGAAGGGGGGGAAGGTATCAATCAGCCCCAGCATTTT; CDR3: CASSPEEGGEGINQPQHF; D: NA; J: TRBJ1-5; size: NA; V: TRBV4-3
DNA: TGTGCCAGCAGCCAGGGGGCTCTGACGGCCAACGTCCTGACTTTC; CDR3: CASSQGALTANVLTF; D: NA; J: TRBJ2-6; size: many; V: TRBV3-1
DNA: TGTGCCAGCAGCCCGCGGACTAGCGGAGATACGCAGTATTTT; CDR3: CASSPRTSGDTQYF; D: TRBD2; J: TRBJ2-3; size: many; V: TRBV7-2
DNA: TGTGCCTTCGAGCGGGGGGGGAACACAGATACGCAGTATTTT; CDR3: CAFERGGNTDTQYF; D: TRBD2; J: TRBJ2-3; size: once; V: TRBV30
DNA: TGTGCCAGCAGTCGAGCGGGGGTGGCCTACAATGAGCAGTTCTTC; CDR3: CASSRAGVAYNEQFF; D: TRBD2; J: TRBJ2-1; size: NA; V: TRBV6-2/TRBV6-3
DNA: TGTGCCATTTCGGACACAGATACGCAGTATTTT; CDR3: CAISDTDTQYF; D: NA; J: TRBJ2-3; size: many; V: TRBV10-3
DNA: TGCGCCAGCAGCCTTAGCGGGGGACGCACAGATACGCAGTATTTT; CDR3: CASSLSGGRTDTQYF; D: TRBD2; J: TRBJ2-3; size: NA; V: TRBV5-1
DNA: TGTGCCAGCAGCGTAGGAGTTCCGGTCAATGAGCAGTTCTTC; CDR3: CASSVGVPVNEQFF; D: NA; J: TRBJ2-1; size: few; V: TRBV9
DNA: TGTGCCAGCAGCGGACGGGACAGCTACGAGCAGTACTTC; CDR3: CASSGRDSYEQYF; D: TRBD1; J: TRBJ2-7; size: many; V: TRBV7-2
DNA: TGTGCCAGCAGCTTAGGGCTGCTAGACGGAGGAGAGACCCAGTACTTC; CDR3: CASSLGLLDGGETQYF; D: NA; J: TRBJ2-5; size: few; V: TRBV11-3
DNA: TGCGCCAGCAGCTTGATCGCAGGGAATCAAGAGACCCAGTACTTC; CDR3: CASSLIAGNQETQYF; D: NA; J: TRBJ2-5; size: NA; V: TRBV5-1
DNA: TGTGCCAGCAGTCCGGACAGTGTCGGCATTCAGTACTTC; CDR3: CASSPDSVGIQYF; D: NA; J: TRBJ2-4; size: NA; V: TRBV7-9
DNA: TGTGCCAGCAGTAGGACTAGCGGGAACACCGGGGAGCTGTTTTTT; CDR3: CASSRTSGNTGELFF; D: TRBD2; J: TRBJ2-2; size: many; V: TRBV6-4
DNA: TGCAGTGCCGAACCTGTGAATGAGCAGTTCTTC; CDR3: CSAEPVNEQFF; D: NA; J: TRBJ2-1; size: few; V: TRBV20-1
DNA: TGTGCCAGCAGATACGGACGGACCCAAGAGACCCAGTACTTC; CDR3: CASRYGRTQETQYF; D: NA; J: TRBJ2-5; size: few; V: TRBV5-4
DNA: TGTGCCAGCAGCAAGACTAGCGGGGGCACCGGAGAGACCCAGTACTTC; CDR3: CASSKTSGGTGETQYF; D: TRBD2; J: TRBJ2-5; size: few; V: TRBV14
DNA: TGTGCCAGCAGCGCCGGGACAGGGCGAAGTTTTGGCTACGAGCAGTACTTC; CDR3: CASSAGTGRSFGYEQYF; D: TRBD1; J: TRBJ2-7; size: few; V: TRBV5-4
DNA: TGTGCCAGCAGTTTATCGTCTAGCGGGGAGTACAATGAGCAGTTCTTC; CDR3: CASSLSSSGEYNEQFF; D: TRBD2; J: TRBJ2-1; size: NA; V: TRBV6-5
DNA: TGTGCCTGGAATCAGGAAGAGACCCAGTACTTC; CDR3: CAWNQEETQYF; D: NA; J: TRBJ2-5; size: many; V: TRBV30
DNA: TGCGCCAGCAGCCAAGTGATGGTTGGTGAGCAGTTCTTC; CDR3: CASSQVMVGEQFF; D: NA; J: TRBJ2-1; size: NA; V: TRBV4-3
DNA: TGTGCCAGCAGTTTGAGGAGGACAGGGGGCCTAGACTCCTATAATTCACCCCTCCACTTT; CDR3: CASSLRRTGGLDSYNSPLHF; D: TRBD1; J: TRBJ1-6; size: many; V: TRBV12-3/TRBV12-4
DNA: TGCGCCAGCAGCGCAACAGGGGGTGAAAATCAGCCCCAGCATTTT; CDR3: CASSATGGENQPQHF; D: TRBD1; J: TRBJ1-5; size: NA; V: TRBV5-1
DNA: TGCAGTGCAGCCCCCCAGCGGGGGGTTACAGATACGCAGTATTTT; CDR3: CSAAPQRGVTDTQYF; D: TRBD2; J: TRBJ2-3; size: many; V: TRBV20-1
DNA: TGCGCCAGCAGCCAAGATCACCAGGCTGAAAAACTGTTTTTT; CDR3: CASSQDHQAEKLFF; D: NA; J: TRBJ1-4; size: few; V: TRBV4-3
DNA: TGTGCCAGCAGTTCGGGACGGACTCTCGAGCAGTTCTTC; CDR3: CASSSGRTLEQFF; D: NA; J: TRBJ2-1; size: many; V: TRBV6-2/TRBV6-3
DNA: TGTGCCAGCAGGCTAGGACAGCCAACAGATACGCAGTATTTT; CDR3: CASRLGQPTDTQYF; D: NA; J: TRBJ2-3; size: few; V: TRBV28
DNA: TGTGCCAGCCGCTTGAGGGTGGAGAACACTGAAGCTTTCTTT; CDR3: CASRLRVENTEAFF; D: NA; J: TRBJ1-1; size: NA; V: TRBV7-3
DNA: TGTGCCAGCAGCCGCACTGGGACAGACGAAGCTTTCTTT; CDR3: CASSRTGTDEAFF; D: TRBD1; J: TRBJ1-1; size: many; V: TRBV7-2
DNA: TGCAGTGCTCGGACGGACTTTTACGAGCAGTACTTC; CDR3: CSARTDFYEQYF; D: NA; J: TRBJ2-7; size: many; V: TRBV20-1
DNA: TGCAGCGTTGAGGGAGATCGTACCTACACTGAAGCTTTCTTT; CDR3: CSVEGDRTYTEAFF; D: NA; J: TRBJ1-1; size: NA; V: TRBV29-1
DNA: TGCAGTGCGTCCGGGATAGGGGGCAAACGGGATACGCAGTATTTT; CDR3: CSASGIGGKRDTQYF; D: TRBD1; J: TRBJ2-3; size: NA; V: TRBV20-1
DNA: TGCGCCAGCAGCTTGTCTAGCGGTAACCAAGAGACCCAGTACTTC; CDR3: CASSLSSGNQETQYF; D: TRBD2; J: TRBJ2-5; size: few; V: TRBV5-1
DNA: TGTGCCCGCCGTCAGGACGGATCTAGCACAGATACGCAGTATTTT; CDR3: CARRQDGSSTDTQYF; D: NA; J: TRBJ2-3; size: many; V: TRBV12-3/TRBV12-4
DNA: TGCGCCAGCAGCTTTGGGGGGAGGGGTGAAGCTTTCTTT; CDR3: CASSFGGRGEAFF; D: NA; J: TRBJ1-1; size: few; V: TRBV5-1
DNA: TGTGCCAGTAGTATTTGGGACGGGGGGCCTTTCAATGAGCAGTTCTTC; CDR3: CASSIWDGGPFNEQFF; D: NA; J: TRBJ2-1; size: many; V: TRBV19
DNA: TGCAGTGCTTGGAGCGGGGGGGCCGGCACAGATACGCAGTATTTT; CDR3: CSAWSGGAGTDTQYF; D: TRBD2; J: TRBJ2-3; size: many; V: TRBV20-1
DNA: TGTGCCACCAGTGACCCGATAGCGGGGGGACGTCACAATGAGCAGTTCTTC; CDR3: CATSDPIAGGRHNEQFF; D: TRBD2; J: TRBJ2-1; size: few; V: TRBV24-1
DNA: TGTGCCAGCAGTCAGACTAGCGGGGGGGGGCTTACCACAGATACGCAGTATTTT; CDR3: CASSQTSGGGLTTDTQYF; D: TRBD2; J: TRBJ2-3; size: few; V: TRBV11-2
DNA: TGTGCCAGCAGCGTAGCGGAGCTGGCCACCGGGGAGCTGTTTTTT; CDR3: CASSVAELATGELFF; D: NA; J: TRBJ2-2; size: few; V: TRBV9
DNA: TGTGCCAGCAGCTTGGGTCCCGGGTTGCGTTCACCCCTCCACTTT; CDR3: CASSLGPGLRSPLHF; D: NA; J: TRBJ1-6; size: NA; V: TRBV5-4
DNA: TGTGCCAGCAGTTTCCGAGGAACTTATAATTCACCCCTCCACTTT; CDR3: CASSFRGTYNSPLHF; D: NA; J: TRBJ1-6; size: NA; V: TRBV12-3/TRBV12-4
DNA: TGTGCCAGCAGCAGGGGGGCCACAGATACGCAGTATTTT; CDR3: CASSRGATDTQYF; D: NA; J: TRBJ2-3; size: many; V: TRBV7-9
DNA: TGCGCCAGCAGCTCCAGGACAGGCGGATCCTACGAGCAGTACTTC; CDR3: CASSSRTGGSYEQYF; D: TRBD1; J: TRBJ2-7; size: few; V: TRBV5-1
DNA: TGCGCCAGCAGCCCAGGGGTCTTAGGTGAGCAGTTCTTC; CDR3: CASSPGVLGEQFF; D: NA; J: TRBJ2-1; size: NA; V: TRBV4-3
DNA: TGTGCCAGCAGCTCGGACGTCACTGAAGCTTTCTTT; CDR3: CASSSDVTEAFF; D: NA; J: TRBJ1-1; size: many; V: TRBV7-2
DNA: TGTGCCAGCAGCTACAGGGGTGAGCAGCCCCAGCATTTT; CDR3: CASSYRGEQPQHF; D: TRBD1; J: TRBJ1-5; size: many; V: TRBV7-2
DNA: TGCGCCAGCAGGACAGGGTCCGGATCGTTGGATACGCAGTATTTT; CDR3: CASRTGSGSLDTQYF; D: TRBD1; J: TRBJ2-3; size: few; V: TRBV5-1